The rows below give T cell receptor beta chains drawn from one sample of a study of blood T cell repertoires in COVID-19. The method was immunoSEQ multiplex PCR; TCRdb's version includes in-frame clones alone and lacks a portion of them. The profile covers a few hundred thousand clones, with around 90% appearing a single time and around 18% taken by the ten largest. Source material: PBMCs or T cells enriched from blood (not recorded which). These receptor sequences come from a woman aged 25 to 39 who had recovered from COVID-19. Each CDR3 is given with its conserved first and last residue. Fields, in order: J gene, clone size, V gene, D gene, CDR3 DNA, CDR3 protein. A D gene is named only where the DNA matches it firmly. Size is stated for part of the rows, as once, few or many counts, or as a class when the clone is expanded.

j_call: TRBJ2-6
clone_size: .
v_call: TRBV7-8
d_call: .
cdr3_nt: TGTGCCAGCAGCGAAACGCGGGACTCTGGGGCCAACGTCCTGACTTTC
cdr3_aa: CASSETRDSGANVLTF

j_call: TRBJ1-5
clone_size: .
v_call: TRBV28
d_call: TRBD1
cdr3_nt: TGTGCCAGCAGTGCAGGACAGGGCGGAGGTTATCAGCCCCAGCATTTT
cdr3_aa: CASSAGQGGGYQPQHF

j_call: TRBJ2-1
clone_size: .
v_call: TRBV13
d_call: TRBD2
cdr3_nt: TGTGCCAGCAGCCAACGAGCTGGACTAGCCCGATACAATGAGCAGTTCTTC
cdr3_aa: CASSQRAGLARYNEQFF

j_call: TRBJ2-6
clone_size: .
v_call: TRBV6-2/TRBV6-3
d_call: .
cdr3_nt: TGTGCCAGCAGTCCCGCGGACTCTGGGGCCAACGTCCTGACTTTC
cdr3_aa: CASSPADSGANVLTF

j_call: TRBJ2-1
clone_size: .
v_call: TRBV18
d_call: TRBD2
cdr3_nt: TGTGCCAGCTCACCACCTCTAGCGGGGGACAATGAGCAGTTCTTC
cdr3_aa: CASSPPLAGDNEQFF

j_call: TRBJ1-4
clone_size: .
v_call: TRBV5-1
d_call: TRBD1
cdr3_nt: TGCGCCAGCAGCGCAGGGACAGCAACTAATGAAAAACTGTTTTTT
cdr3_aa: CASSAGTATNEKLFF

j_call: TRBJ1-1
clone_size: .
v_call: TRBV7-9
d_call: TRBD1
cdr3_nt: TGTGCCAGCAGCTCGCAGGGGACAGGGAACACTGAAGCTTTCTTT
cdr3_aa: CASSSQGTGNTEAFF

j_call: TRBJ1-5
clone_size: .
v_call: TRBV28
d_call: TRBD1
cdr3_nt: TGTGCCAGCCTCCAGAGGACAGGGCGCAATCAGCCCCAGCATTTT
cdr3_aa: CASLQRTGRNQPQHF

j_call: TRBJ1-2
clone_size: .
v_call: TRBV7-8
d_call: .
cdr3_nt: TGTGCCAGCAGCTTAGCTCGGGAAGTTGGCTACACCTTC
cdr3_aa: CASSLAREVGYTF

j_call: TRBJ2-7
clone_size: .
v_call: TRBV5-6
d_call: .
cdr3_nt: TGTGCCAGCACCTCAACGGACAGATACTACGAGCAGTACTTC
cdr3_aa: CASTSTDRYYEQYF

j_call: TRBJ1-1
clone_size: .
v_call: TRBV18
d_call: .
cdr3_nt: TGTGCCAGCTCACCAATGAGAGCCGAGAACACTGAAGCTTTCTTT
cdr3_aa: CASSPMRAENTEAFF

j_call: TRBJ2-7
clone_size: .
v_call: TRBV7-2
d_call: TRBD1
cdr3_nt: TGTGCCAGCAGCTTAGTCGGGACAGGGTCCTACGAGCAGTACTTC
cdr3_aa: CASSLVGTGSYEQYF

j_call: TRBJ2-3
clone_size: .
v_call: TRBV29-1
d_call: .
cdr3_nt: TGCAGCGTTGAAGATGAGGGAGCCCTTCCCCCAGATACGCAGTATTTT
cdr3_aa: CSVEDEGALPPDTQYF

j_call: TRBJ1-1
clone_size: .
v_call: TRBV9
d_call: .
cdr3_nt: TGTGCCAGCAGCGTAGAAGAGGGGGCTGAAGCTTTCTTT
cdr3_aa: CASSVEEGAEAFF

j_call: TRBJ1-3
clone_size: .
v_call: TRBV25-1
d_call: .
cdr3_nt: TGTGCCAGCAGTGGTCGACAGTCTCACTCTGGAAACACCATATATTTT
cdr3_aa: CASSGRQSHSGNTIYF

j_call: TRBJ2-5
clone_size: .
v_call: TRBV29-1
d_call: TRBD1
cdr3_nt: TGCAGCGCGGGAAATGGGCGGGACAGGGTCCAAGAGACCCAGTACTTC
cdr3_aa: CSAGNGRDRVQETQYF

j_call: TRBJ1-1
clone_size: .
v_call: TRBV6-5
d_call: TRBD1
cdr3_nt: TGTGCCAGCAGAGCCCGGGACAGGGTTAGGACTGAAGCTTTCTTT
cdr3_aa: CASRARDRVRTEAFF

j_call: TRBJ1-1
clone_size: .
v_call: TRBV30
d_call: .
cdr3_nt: TGTGCCTGGAGGGACAGCTTCATGAACACTGAAGCTTTCTTT
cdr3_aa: CAWRDSFMNTEAFF

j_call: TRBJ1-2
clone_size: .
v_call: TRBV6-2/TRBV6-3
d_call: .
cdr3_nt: TGTGCCAGCAGTTACCCCGGGCGGACAGATAACTATGGCTACACCTTC
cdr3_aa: CASSYPGRTDNYGYTF

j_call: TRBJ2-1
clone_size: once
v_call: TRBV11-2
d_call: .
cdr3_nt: TGTGCCAGCACACCGGGGACACTCTACAATGAGCAGTTCTTC
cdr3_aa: CASTPGTLYNEQFF

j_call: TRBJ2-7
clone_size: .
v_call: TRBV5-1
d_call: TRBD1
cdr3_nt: TGCGCCAGCAGCTACTCACCGGGACAGGGACAAGAGCAGTACTTC
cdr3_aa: CASSYSPGQGQEQYF

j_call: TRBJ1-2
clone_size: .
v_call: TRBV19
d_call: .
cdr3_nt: TGTGCCAGTACGGGAGGGGGGTATGGAGGCTACACCTTC
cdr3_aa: CASTGGGYGGYTF

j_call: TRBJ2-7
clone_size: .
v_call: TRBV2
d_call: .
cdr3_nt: TGTGCCAGCAGGGGCAAGGCGAACTACGAGCAGTACTTC
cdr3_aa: CASRGKANYEQYF

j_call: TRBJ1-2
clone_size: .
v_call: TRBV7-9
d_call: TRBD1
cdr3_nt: TGTGCCAGCAGCACCGGACAGGGGATTGAGGATGGCTACACCTTC
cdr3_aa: CASSTGQGIEDGYTF

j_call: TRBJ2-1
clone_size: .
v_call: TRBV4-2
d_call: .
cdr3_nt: TGTGCCAGCAGCCAAGGGGGTGGGGGAGGAATTTACAATGAGCAGTTCTTC
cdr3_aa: CASSQGGGGGIYNEQFF

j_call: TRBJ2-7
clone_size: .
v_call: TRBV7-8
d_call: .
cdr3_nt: TGTGCCAGCAGCTTATCCGGCTCCTACGAGCAGTACTTC
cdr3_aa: CASSLSGSYEQYF

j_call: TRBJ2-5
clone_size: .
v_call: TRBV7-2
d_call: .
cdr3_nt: TGTGCCAGCAGCCCCCTTCAAGAGACCCAGTACTTC
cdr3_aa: CASSPLQETQYF

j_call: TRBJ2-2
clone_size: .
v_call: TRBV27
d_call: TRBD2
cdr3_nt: TGTGCCAGCAGTTCAGCCTCCGGGACTAGAGCATCCGGGGAGCTGTTTTTT
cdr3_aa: CASSSASGTRASGELFF

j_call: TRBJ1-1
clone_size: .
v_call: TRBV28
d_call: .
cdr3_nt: TGTGCCAGCGGGGGAGGTCCCAGAGGAGCTGAAGCTTTCTTT
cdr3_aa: CASGGGPRGAEAFF

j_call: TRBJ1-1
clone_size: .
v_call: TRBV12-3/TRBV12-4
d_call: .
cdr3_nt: TGTGCCAGCAGTGGAACAGGGTCATCTGAAGCTTTCTTT
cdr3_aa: CASSGTGSSEAFF

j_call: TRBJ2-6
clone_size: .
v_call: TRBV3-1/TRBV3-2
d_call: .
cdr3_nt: TGTGCCAGCAGCCGTCGTGGGGCGAGCCCTGGGGCCAACGTCCTGACTTTC
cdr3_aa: CASSRRGASPGANVLTF